This TCR beta chain originates from a study of immune cell composition in non-small cell lung cancer. The germline gives CDR1 KGHSY, CDR2 FQNENV. V shed 1 base and J shed 0 bases, with 6 bases lying between them. The CDR3 is made up of 14 amino acids. The normal lung sample lay at least 3 cm, and maximally far, from the tumour. Genomic DNA came from frozen unsorted single-cell suspensions. Method: immunoSEQ multiplex PCR; TCRdb's copy keeps in-frame clones and lacks some. The sample holds around 5,000 clones; over 60% are singletons and the top ten take roughly 13%. Sequencing was performed on non-adjacent lung tissue. The TCR originated in a human donor with non-small cell lung cancer. This chain joins TRBV16 and TRBJ1-1; no reliable D call. The CDR3 protein is CASSQLQMNTEAFF. The CDR3 region has the DNA TGTGCCAGCAGCCAATTGCAGATGAACACTGAAGCTTTCTTT.